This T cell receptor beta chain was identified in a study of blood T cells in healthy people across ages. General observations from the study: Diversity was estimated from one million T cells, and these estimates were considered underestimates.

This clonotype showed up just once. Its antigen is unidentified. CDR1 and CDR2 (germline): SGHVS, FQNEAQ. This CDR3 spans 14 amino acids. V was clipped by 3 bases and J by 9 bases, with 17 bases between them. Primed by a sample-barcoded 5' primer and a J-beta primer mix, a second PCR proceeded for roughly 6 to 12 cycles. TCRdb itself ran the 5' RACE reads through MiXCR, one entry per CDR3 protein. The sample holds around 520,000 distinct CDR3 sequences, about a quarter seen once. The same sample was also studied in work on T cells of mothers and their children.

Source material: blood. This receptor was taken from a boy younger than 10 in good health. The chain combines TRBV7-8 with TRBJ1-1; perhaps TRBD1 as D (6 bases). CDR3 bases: TGTGCCAGCAGCTTCCGGGACATTCCATTACAAGCTTTCTTT. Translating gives CASSFRDIPLQAFF.